What follows are 20 T cell receptor beta chains derived from one specimen sequenced in a study of T-cell memory formation after mild COVID-19. TCRdb re-called the 5' RACE reads with MiXCR, one entry per CDR3 protein. The sample yields 210,000 or so distinct CDR3 sequences, approximately 16% seen once. Sequencing was carried out using PBMCs or a T cell subset sorted from them (not recorded which). These receptors all stem from an adult woman who had mild COVID-19 (a few samples of this study predate the infection). Cell type and time point are not known.

The J gene is TRBJ1-2, the V gene TRBV29-1; a weak D match, TRBD1 (6 bases). V dropped 4 bases and J dropped 6 bases, with 18 bases sitting between them. Germline lookup yields CDR1 SQVTM and CDR2 ANQGSEA. The CDR3 runs 14 residues. The CDR3 nucleotides read TGCAGCGTTGCGGGGGGAGGGGGTATGCATGGCTACACCTTC. Encoded protein: CSVAGGGGMHGYTF.

This clonotype has at least ten counts. The chain joins TRBV7-3 to TRBJ2-5; D remains ambiguous. The CDR3 extends over 13 amino acids. V shed 4 bases and J shed 1 base, with 7 bases lying between them. The germline CDR1 and CDR2 sequences are SGHTA and FQGTGA. CDR3 coding DNA: TGTGCCAGCAGCTATATCCCCCAAGAGACCCAGTACTTC. This translates into CASSYIPQETQYF.

In its sample, this clonotype was seen once. This chain connects TRBV18 to TRBJ1-2, with D perhaps TRBD1 (5 bases). Germline V CDR1 and CDR2: KGHSH, LQKENI. V shed 2 bases and J shed 5 bases, with 15 bases lying between them. The length of the CDR3 is 15 residues. CDR3 nucleotides: TGTGCCAGCTCACCAGAGGGGAGTTTAGTATATGGCTACACCTTC. Amino acid sequence: CASSPEGSLVYGYTF.

This clonotype has a handful of counts. The chain employs TRBV29-1 and TRBJ1-1; D is ambiguous. With 2 bases removed from V and 0 bases from J, the gap between germline ends came to 10 bases. This CDR3 region has 14 residues. Germline V gives CDR1 SQVTM, CDR2 ANQGSEA. The CDR3, as DNA: TGCAGCGTTGAACTCGACGGACTGAACACTGAAGCTTTCTTT. Residues: CSVELDGLNTEAFF.

This clonotype was observed a handful of times. The genes are TRBV7-2 and TRBJ2-1; TRBD2 is a possible D gene (6 bases). This CDR3 contains 17 residues. The germline CDR1 and CDR2 sequences are SGHTA and FQGNSA. V dropped 4 bases and J dropped 10 bases, with 26 bases sitting between them. The CDR3 is CASSSALLAARRGEQFF. The DNA for the CDR3 is TGTGCCAGCAGCTCCGCCCTATTAGCGGCTAGGCGAGGGGAGCAGTTCTTC.

The table lists this clonotype with a few counts. The CDR3 DNA follows: TGTGCCAGCAGCTTAGTCTCGCCCTGGCTAGCGCAAGAGCAGTACTTC. Translated, it gives CASSLVSPWLAQEQYF. The V gene is TRBV5-5, the J gene TRBJ2-7, with TRBD2 as a possible D gene (6 bases). Germline lookup yields CDR1 SGHKS and CDR2 YYEKEE (reference sequence). V lost 2 bases and J lost 7, with 22 bases in between. This CDR3 spans 16 amino acids.

There are a few counts of this clonotype. The chain joins TRBV7-6 to TRBJ2-7; 7 nucleotides line up with TRBD2. The ends lost 4 bases at V and 2 bases at J; junction bases unmatched: 14. CDR3 length: 17 residues. From germline, CDR1 is SGHVS and CDR2 FNYEAQ. The CDR3 protein is CASSSGRGEGSTYEQYF. As DNA, the CDR3 is TGTGCCAGCAGCTCGGGTCGAGGGGAGGGGTCTACCTACGAGCAGTACTTC.

The chain has TRBV5-6 and TRBJ1-2; D not certain. Trimming removed 8 bases at V and 0 bases at J, with 8 bases between. CDR3 length: 12 amino acids. From germline, CDR1 is SGHDT and CDR2 YYEEEE. CDR3 loop: CASQRANYGYTF. The CDR3 DNA is TGTGCCAGTCAGAGAGCTAACTATGGCTACACCTTC.

The chain has TRBV5-1 and TRBJ2-6, with no clear D. This CDR3 has 15 amino acids. Germline lookup yields CDR1 SGHRS and CDR2 YFSETQ. Trimming cost V 4 bases and J 0 bases, with 8 bases left between them. CDR3 amino acids: CASSLQVSGANVLTF. The CDR3 bases are TGCGCCAGCAGCCTCCAAGTCTCTGGGGCCAACGTCCTGACTTTC.

This clonotype was seen a handful of times. The chain is built from TRBV20-1 and TRBJ2-1, with D possibly being TRBD2 (6 bases). The V and J ends lost 5 bases and 10 bases respectively, with 21 bases between them. The germline gives CDR1 DFQATT, CDR2 SNEGSKA (reference sequence). This CDR3 has 14 residues. CDR3 coding DNA: TGCAGTGCTCCTCAAGGGACTTCGCTCGGGGAGCAGTTCTTC. This gives the protein CSAPQGTSLGEQFF.

This clonotype has a count of ten or more. The rearrangement uses TRBV2 and TRBJ2-5, with TRBD1 matching 7 bases. The CDR3 is made up of 16 amino acids. J gave up 0 bases and V 3 bases, and 7 bases lay outside the gene matches. Germline V CDR1 and CDR2: SNHLY, FYNNEI. CDR3 residues: CASSEGTATNQETQYF. In nucleotides, the CDR3 is TGTGCCAGCAGTGAGGGGACAGCGACAAACCAAGAGACCCAGTACTTC.

The rearrangement links TRBV20-1 to TRBJ2-3, with 10 bases that match TRBD2. The CDR3 sequence is 15 residues long. CDR1 is DFQATT and CDR2 is SNEGSKA in the germline V gene (reference sequence). Trimming cost V 5 bases and J 0 bases; bases outside gene matches: 5. CDR3 nucleotide sequence: TGCAGTGCTGCCACTAGCGGGGTTAGCACAGATACGCAGTATTTT. It codes for CSAATSGVSTDTQYF.

This clonotype was seen only a few times. V gene TRBV5-1 combines with J gene TRBJ2-3, with no clear D. Trimming took 5 bases from V and 5 from J, leaving 15 bases between them. The CDR3 is 14 amino acids. Germline values: CDR1 SGHRS, CDR2 YFSETQ. CDR3: CASSPTQFRDTQYF. For the CDR3, the DNA is TGCGCCAGCAGTCCCACCCAGTTCAGAGATACGCAGTATTTT. Filled out from reference TRBV5-1 and TRBJ2-3, the complete variable domain reads KAGVTQTPRYLIKTRGQQVTLSCSPISGHRSVSWYQQTPGQGLQFLFEYFSETQRNKGNFPGRFSGRQFSNSRSEMNVSTLELGDSALYLCASSPTQFRDTQYFGPGTRLTVL.

This clonotype has more than one count but fewer than ten. This sequence joins TRBV20-1 and TRBJ2-5, with 9 bases identical to TRBD1. The CDR3 runs 13 residues. Germline CDR1 reads DFQATT; CDR2 reads SNEGSKA (reference sequence). V shed 6 bases, J shed 4 bases, and the junction held 6 bases outside the gene matches. The CDR3 loop reads CSAPGQGRETQYF. CDR3 sequence (DNA): TGCAGTGCCCCAGGACAGGGGAGAGAGACCCAGTACTTC.

This clonotype came up once. The chain employs TRBV6-5 and TRBJ2-3; 7 bases match TRBD1. The CDR3 spans 16 residues. Germline CDR1 MNHEY, CDR2 SVGAGI. V shed 5 bases, J shed 8 bases, and the junction held 16 bases outside the gene matches. The DNA of the CDR3 is TGTGCCAGCAGTCCAGTAGGGCTCCCCGCAGGGGGTACGCAGTATTTT. Amino acid sequence: CASSPVGLPAGGTQYF.

This clonotype occurred many times. This rearrangement joins TRBV30 to TRBJ1-5; D is uncertain. Germline lookup yields CDR1 GTSNPN and CDR2 SVGIG (reference sequence). V lost 3 bases, J lost 2 bases, and 11 bases lay in between. CDR3 size: 14 residues. CDR3 nucleotide sequence: TGTGCCTGGAGGAACAGCCAGGGCAATCAGCCCCAGCATTTT. Translating gives CAWRNSQGNQPQHF. The full variable domain, with the rest looked up from reference TRBV30 and TRBJ1-5, is SQTIHQWPATLVQPVGSPLSLECTVEGTSNPNLYWYRQAAGRGLQLLFYSVGIGQISSEVPQNLSASRPQDRQFILSSKKLLLSDSGFYLCAWRNSQGNQPQHFGDGTRLSIL.

The chain uses TRBV4-1 and TRBJ2-5; 11 nucleotides match TRBD2. Looked up from germline, CDR1 is MGHRA and CDR2 is YSYEKL. The length of the CDR3 is 15 residues. Trimming removed 0 bases from V and 5 bases from J; junction bases left unmatched: 2. CDR3 residues: CASSQDASGRETQYF. The DNA of the CDR3 is TGCGCCAGCAGCCAAGACGCTAGCGGGAGGGAGACCCAGTACTTC.

The chain couples TRBV2 to TRBJ2-5; 7 bases are a match to TRBD1. J gave up 3 bases and V 6 bases, and 13 bases lay outside the gene matches. CDR1 and CDR2 (germline): SNHLY, FYNNEI. The CDR3 contains 16 residues. CDR3 sequence (DNA): TGTGCCAGCAGCACTCACCTCGGACAGGCCGAAGAGACCCAGTACTTC. It codes for CASSTHLGQAEETQYF.

This clonotype has only a few counts. The V gene is TRBV15, the J gene TRBJ2-3, with 14 bases that match TRBD2. The CDR3 spans 16 residues. The germline gives CDR1 LNHNV, CDR2 YYDKDF (reference sequence). V dropped 5 bases and J dropped 3; count of bases not matched to a gene: 4. The DNA for the CDR3 is TGTGCCACCAGCGGGGGACTAGCGGGAGCAACAGATACGCAGTATTTT. Amino acid sequence: CATSGGLAGATDTQYF.

This clonotype was recorded at least ten times. This chain connects TRBV20-1 to TRBJ2-5; D is possibly TRBD1 (6 bases). Germline CDR1 DFQATT, CDR2 SNEGSKA (reference sequence). The CDR3 is made up of 14 amino acids. Trimming removed 2 bases from V and 1 base from J, with 11 bases in between. The CDR3 coding sequence is TGCAGTGCTAGACCTACAGGGTTCCAAGAGACCCAGTACTTC. It codes for CSARPTGFQETQYF.